The rows below give T cell receptor beta chains drawn from one sample of a study of cytotoxic CD8 clonotypes in ibrutinib-treated CLL. Profiling relied on immunoSEQ multiplex PCR, and the TCRdb table lists in-frame clones only, not all of them. The repertoire includes 75,000 to 80,000 clones, 75% to 90% of them detected once, and about 38% sits in the top ten. This material consisted of PBMCs, taken after 24 months of ibrutinib treatment. The source of these receptors is a human donor with chronic lymphocytic leukemia. Both conserved end residues are part of each CDR3. A D gene is named only where the DNA matches it firmly.

v_call	d_call	j_call	cdr3_aa	cdr3_nt
TRBV6-1	TRBD1	TRBJ1-1	CASSPDRGDTEAFF	TGTGCCAGCAGTCCTGACAGGGGGGACACTGAAGCTTTCTTT
TRBV6-5	TRBD2	TRBJ2-2	CASSYSGLAPGELFF	TGTGCCAGCAGTTACAGCGGACTAGCGCCCGGGGAGCTGTTTTTT
TRBV28	.	TRBJ1-3	CASSLAGVGNTIYF	TGTGCCAGCAGTCTAGCAGGGGTCGGAAACACCATATATTTT
TRBV9	.	TRBJ2-7	CASSASGSYEQYF	TGTGCCAGCAGCGCCAGTGGCTCCTACGAGCAGTACTTC
TRBV7-9	TRBD2	TRBJ2-3	CASSPSGSGTDTQYF	TGTGCCAGCAGCCCTAGCGGGAGCGGTACGGATACGCAGTATTTT
TRBV6-4	TRBD2	TRBJ2-3	CASLKGLAGSDTQYF	TGTGCCAGCCTGAAGGGACTAGCGGGATCTGATACGCAGTATTTT
TRBV6-1	.	TRBJ2-1	CATERSYNEQFF	TGTGCCACAGAACGTTCCTACAATGAGCAGTTCTTC
TRBV19	TRBD1	TRBJ1-5	CASSIGGGNNQPQHF	TGTGCCAGTAGTATTGGAGGGGGCAACAATCAGCCCCAGCATTTT
TRBV9	TRBD2	TRBJ2-2	CASSVGAGGYTGELFF	TGTGCCAGCAGCGTAGGAGCGGGAGGGTACACCGGGGAGCTGTTTTTT
TRBV5-4	.	TRBJ1-2	CASSKDYGYTF	TGTGCCAGCAGCAAGGACTATGGCTACACCTTC